The 31 T cell receptor beta chains below come from one sample, sequenced in a study of PD-1 blockade in classical Hodgkin lymphoma. Produced via immunoSEQ multiplex PCR; TCRdb's table is partial and in-frame only. Among roughly 11,000 clones, 80% to 85% were seen once, and the ten largest hold around two fifths. Patients all relapsed after autologous stem cell transplantation, and there was variation in brentuximab vedotin exposure. PBMCs were thawed, and CD8+ T cells were then isolated from them by magnetic negative selection. The sequences come from CD8+ T cells from blood, collected at baseline. The receptors were gathered from a human donor with classical Hodgkin lymphoma.

CDR3 DNA: TGCGCCAGCAGCCAAGAGCCCGGTCCAGGGTACGAGCAGTACTTC. Translation: CASSQEPGPGYEQYF. The chain couples TRBV4-1 to TRBJ2-7; D may be TRBD1 (5 bases). Germline V CDR1 and CDR2: MGHRA, YSYEKL. Trimming took 0 bases from V and 4 from J, leaving 13 bases between them. This CDR3 region has 15 residues.

This chain uses TRBV13 with TRBJ1-1, with 9 positions matching TRBD1. V was clipped by 3 bases and J by 4 bases; unmatched bases: 9. Germline CDR1 PRHDT, CDR2 FYEKMQ (reference sequence). This CDR3 contains 16 residues. The CDR3 loop is CASSFRTGDLVTEAFF. CDR3 nucleotides: TGTGCCAGCAGCTTTAGGACAGGGGATCTTGTCACTGAAGCTTTCTTT.

The V and J genes are TRBV19 and TRBJ2-7, with TRBD1 identical over 9 bases. Trimming cost V 4 bases and J 3 bases; bases outside gene matches: 13. CDR1 is LNHDA, CDR2 SQIVND, per germline (reference sequence). The CDR3 spans 17 residues. This CDR3 is CASSTLAGTGSYYEQYF. CDR3 sequence (DNA): TGTGCCAGTAGTACCTTGGCCGGGACAGGGAGCTACTACGAGCAGTACTTC.

This clone appeared a few times. V is TRBV19 and J is TRBJ1-2; TRBD1 aligns across 8 bases. This CDR3 spans 15 amino acids. Trimming removed 4 bases from V and 3 bases from J; junction bases left unmatched: 7. Germline CDR1 and CDR2: LNHDA and SQIVND (reference sequence). The CDR3 nucleotides are TGTGCCAGTAGTACAACCGGGACAGGACACTATGGCTACACCTTC. Translated, it gives CASSTTGTGHYGYTF.

The chain couples TRBV27 to TRBJ2-1; D is possibly TRBD2 (6 bases). The germline CDR1 and CDR2 sequences are MNHEY and SMNVEV (reference sequence). This CDR3 has 14 amino acids. V was clipped by 0 bases and J by 6 bases, with 9 bases between them. CDR3 coding DNA: TGTGCCAGCAGTTTATCGGGGACTTCCAATGAGCAGTTCTTC. Translating it yields CASSLSGTSNEQFF.

V usage is TRBV6-5 and J usage is TRBJ2-7, with a tentative D call TRBD2 (7 bases). The CDR3 is 15 amino acids. Germline assignment: CDR1 MNHEY and CDR2 SVGAGI. Trimming cost V 0 bases and J 5 bases, with 14 bases left between them. The CDR3: CASSYSIGGGNEQYF. The CDR3 nucleotides read TGTGCCAGCAGTTACTCGATTGGGGGGGGCAACGAGCAGTACTTC.

The rearrangement links TRBV6-1 to TRBJ2-1; 8 bases are a match to TRBD2. With 6 bases clipped from V and 3 bases from J, the junction kept 4 bases outside the gene matches. The CDR3 runs 14 residues. Looked up from germline, CDR1 is MNHNS and CDR2 is SASEGT. The CDR3 is CASRAGVVYNEQFF. In DNA, the CDR3 is TGTGCCAGCAGAGCGGGAGTCGTCTACAATGAGCAGTTCTTC.

The chain employs TRBV6-5 and TRBJ2-7, with D possibly matching TRBD1 (5 bases). Germline V gene lookup returns CDR1 MNHEY and CDR2 SVGAGI. V lost 5 bases and J lost 2, with 13 bases in between. There are 14 residues in the CDR3. DNA of the CDR3: TGTGCCAGCAGTCAGCCGGACACCACCTACGAGCAGTACTTC. It encodes CASSQPDTTYEQYF.

The rearrangement joins TRBV6-5 to TRBJ2-5, with TRBD1 matching over 7 bases. The CDR3 totals 14 residues. Germline CDR1 MNHEY, CDR2 SVGAGI. Unmatched junction bases numbered 2, after V lost 2 bases and J lost 2 bases. The CDR3 spells CASSYGTAQETQYF. In nucleotides, the CDR3 is TGTGCCAGCAGTTACGGGACAGCACAAGAGACCCAGTACTTC.

This chain connects TRBV27 to TRBJ2-2; 7 bases map to TRBD1. Germline CDR1 is MNHEY and CDR2 is SMNVEV (reference sequence). Losses at the gene ends were 6 bases for V and 4 bases for J; bases not matched to a gene: 5. The CDR3 is 14 residues long. CDR3 sequence (DNA): TGTGCCAGCAGGGAACAGGGGTTCACCGGGGAGCTGTTTTTT. As protein: CASREQGFTGELFF.

The J gene is TRBJ2-7, the V gene TRBV30; possibly TRBD2 for D (6 bases). Trimming took off 1 base at V and 5 bases at J, with 12 bases between the two ends. CDR3 size: 13 residues. Germline V gene sequence: CDR1 GTSNPN, CDR2 SVGIG (reference sequence). CDR3 sequence reads: CAWSDGSGDEQYF. As DNA, the CDR3 is TGTGCCTGGAGTGACGGGAGTGGAGACGAGCAGTACTTC. Using reference TRBV30 and TRBJ2-7 for the parts outside the CDR3, the full variable domain is SQTIHQWPATLVQPVGSPLSLECTVEGTSNPNLYWYRQAAGRGLQLLFYSVGIGQISSEVPQNLSASRPQDRQFILSSKKLLLSDSGFYLCAWSDGSGDEQYFGPGTRLTVT.

This clone showed up just once. V and J are TRBV7-4 and TRBJ1-1; TRBD1 matches at 12 bases. CDR3 size: 17 residues. V shed 5 bases, J shed 3 bases, and the junction held 10 bases outside the gene matches. The germline gives CDR1 SGHVT, CDR2 SQSDAQ. The CDR3 spells CASSVRDRGLSDTEAFF. Here the CDR3 DNA reads TGTGCCAGCAGCGTCCGGGACAGGGGGCTTAGTGACACTGAAGCTTTCTTT.

The V gene is TRBV6-1, the J gene TRBJ1-2, with 8 nucleotides matching TRBD1. Germline V lookup: CDR1 MNHNS, CDR2 SASEGT. J lost 4 bases, V lost 0 bases, and 7 bases had no gene match. The CDR3 loop spans 16 amino acids. CDR3 nucleotide sequence: TGTGCCAGCAGTGAAGCGTTGTCAGGGGGCGCCTATGGCTACACCTTC. Its protein is CASSEALSGGAYGYTF.

This chain uses TRBV7-9 with TRBJ2-7; D is possibly TRBD1 (5 bases). The V and J ends lost 5 bases and 2 bases respectively, with 13 bases between them. This CDR3 has 14 amino acids. CDR1 is SEHNR, CDR2 FQNEAQ, per germline (reference sequence). CDR3 in DNA: TGTGCCAGCAGCCACCTAGACAGCACCTACGAGCAGTACTTC. Its translation: CASSHLDSTYEQYF.

The chain joins TRBV10-3 to TRBJ2-2, with 10 bases lining up with TRBD2. The germline V gene has CDR1 ENHRY and CDR2 SYGVKD. CDR3 length: 19 residues. The V segment lost 2 bases and the J segment 0 bases; nucleotides outside the gene matches: 9. This CDR3 reads CAISEPTPGLATNTGELFF. CDR3 sequence (DNA): TGTGCCATCAGTGAGCCTACTCCGGGACTAGCGACGAACACCGGGGAGCTGTTTTTT.

The genes are TRBV30 and TRBJ2-2, with 9 positions matching TRBD1. With 4 bases clipped from V and 5 bases from J, the junction kept 5 bases outside the gene matches. Germline V CDR1 and CDR2: GTSNPN, SVGIG (reference sequence). The CDR3 loop spans 14 amino acids. In nucleotides, the CDR3 is TGTGCCTGGACAACAGGGGGCTGGACCGGGGAGCTGTTTTTT. This encodes CAWTTGGWTGELFF.

The genes are TRBV11-1 and TRBJ1-2, with 12 bases aligning to TRBD1. Trimming took 5 bases from V and 10 from J; bases not matched to a gene: 5. In germline, CDR1 is SGHAT, CDR2 FQDESV (reference sequence). This CDR3 is built from 13 residues. CDR3 residues: CASSRGTGGDYTF. The CDR3 nucleotides read TGTGCCAGCAGCAGGGGGACAGGGGGCGACTACACCTTC.

V and J are TRBV23-1 and TRBJ2-1, with unresolved D. TRBV23-1 has ORF status, its function being uncertain. The CDR3 has 15 residues. Trimming removed 0 bases at V and 7 bases at J, with 13 bases between. CDR3 amino acids: CASSQSGQEWNEQFF. CDR3 DNA: TGCGCCAGCAGTCAATCAGGTCAGGAGTGGAATGAGCAGTTCTTC.

The genes are TRBV5-4 and TRBJ1-2; 10 positions agree with TRBD1. The CDR3 totals 17 residues. Germline-derived CDR1 and CDR2 are SGHNT and YYREEE (reference sequence). J was trimmed by 4 bases and V by 3 bases; bases with no gene match: 12. CDR3 nucleotides: TGTGCCAGCAGCTACGGGACAGGGGCCGAGGGGACCTATGGCTACACCTTC. It yields the protein CASSYGTGAEGTYGYTF.

J is TRBJ2-7 and V is TRBV13; 7 bases fit TRBD1. The J segment lost 3 bases and the V segment lost 4 bases, leaving 6 bases of the junction unmatched. Germline values: CDR1 PRHDT, CDR2 FYEKMQ (reference sequence). The CDR3 consists of 14 residues. As DNA, the CDR3 is TGTGCCAGCAGCTCCCGGGACAGAGACTACGAGCAGTACTTC. This encodes CASSSRDRDYEQYF.

The chain is built from TRBV6-5 and TRBJ1-1, with D tentatively TRBD1 (5 bases). The CDR3 extends over 15 amino acids. The V gene lost 0 bases and the J gene lost 4 bases, with 12 bases spanning the gap. Germline CDR1 MNHEY, CDR2 SVGAGI. The CDR3 region is CASSYSRELGTEAFF. The CDR3 region has the DNA TGTGCCAGCAGTTACTCCAGGGAGTTGGGCACTGAAGCTTTCTTT.

This chain joins TRBV11-1 and TRBJ2-3; 9 positions agree with TRBD1. This CDR3 has 15 amino acids. V was clipped by 4 bases and J by 9 bases; unmatched bases: 11. The germline CDR1 and CDR2 sequences are SGHAT and FQDESV (reference sequence). The CDR3 loop reads CASSSLPGQGPTQYF. DNA for the CDR3: TGTGCCAGCAGCTCACTTCCGGGACAGGGACCGACGCAGTATTTT. Based on the CDR3 plus reference TRBV11-1 and TRBJ2-3, the full variable domain is EAEVAQSPRYKITEKSQAVAFWCDPISGHATLYWYRQILGQGPELLVQFQDESVVDDSQLPKDRFSAERLKGVDSTLKIQPAELGDSAMYLCASSSLPGQGPTQYFGPGTRLTVL.

This chain joins TRBV29-1 and TRBJ2-7; 13 positions agree with TRBD2. V was pared by 8 bases and J by 5 bases, with 15 bases of the junction left unmatched. Germline CDR1 SQVTM, CDR2 ANQGSEA. There are 16 residues in the CDR3. CDR3 loop: CSCAGTSGIQPHEQYF. Written as DNA, the CDR3 is TGCAGCTGCGCTGGGACTAGCGGGATCCAACCCCACGAGCAGTACTTC.

Here the CDR3 DNA reads TGTGCCAGTAGTACCCCGACTAGCGGGAGGGGTAGGTACGAGCAGTACTTC. Translation gives CASSTPTSGRGRYEQYF. The chain uses TRBV19 and TRBJ2-7; 14 bases align to TRBD2. Trimming took 4 bases from V and 4 from J; bases not matched to a gene: 9. Germline CDR1 and CDR2: LNHDA and SQIVND (reference sequence). The CDR3 covers 17 residues.

In its sample, this clone was seen a few times. As DNA, the CDR3 is TGTGCCAGTATACGGCCCCTAATGATTTCGCCCCAGCATTTT. Its protein is CASIRPLMISPQHF. The genes are TRBV19 and TRBJ1-5, with D uncertain. Germline V gives CDR1 LNHDA, CDR2 SQIVND (reference sequence). The germline V and J ends were trimmed by 7 bases and 9 bases, with 19 bases remaining between them. This CDR3 spans 14 amino acids.

This clone has just a few counts. V and J are TRBV4-1 and TRBJ1-2, with D hard to call. The CDR3 extends over 18 amino acids. Per germline, CDR1 MGHRA and CDR2 YSYEKL. The V end lost 4 bases, the J end lost 0 bases, and 21 bases lay between the germline ends. CDR3 bases: TGCGCCAGCAGCCCAGACGCCAATGCCGTCTTGTCTAACTATGGCTACACCTTC. Translating gives CASSPDANAVLSNYGYTF.

The chain recombines TRBV25-1 with TRBJ1-1; D unclear. CDR3 length: 10 amino acids. In germline, CDR1 is MGHDK, CDR2 SYGVNS. Trimming took off 6 bases at V and 4 bases at J, with 3 bases between the two ends. In DNA, the CDR3 is TGTGCCAGCAGGGGCACTGAAGCTTTCTTT. This translates into CASRGTEAFF.

The chain couples TRBV5-1 to TRBJ1-1; D might be TRBD1 (5 bases). V was cut by 0 bases and J by 4 bases, with 16 bases left in between. Looked up from germline, CDR1 is SGHRS and CDR2 is YFSETQ. This CDR3 spans 16 amino acids. CDR3 region: CASSLELQAPVTEAFF. The CDR3, as DNA: TGCGCCAGCAGCTTGGAACTACAGGCGCCGGTCACTGAAGCTTTCTTT. The full variable domain, in which reference TRBV5-1 and TRBJ1-1 provide the parts outside the CDR3, is KAGVTQTPRYLIKTRGQQVTLSCSPISGHRSVSWYQQTPGQGLQFLFEYFSETQRNKGNFPGRFSGRQFSNSRSEMNVSTLELGDSALYLCASSLELQAPVTEAFFGQGTRLTVV.

This rearrangement joins TRBV25-1 to TRBJ2-5, with D perhaps matching TRBD1 or TRBD2 (5 bases each). Near its end, the DNA agrees better with TRBJ2-7, so the J call may be wrong. Germline V gives CDR1 MGHDK, CDR2 SYGVNS. The CDR3 contains 14 residues. This CDR3 is CASSPWDASYEQYF. The CDR3 DNA sequence: TGTGCCAGCAGTCCCTGGGACGCCTCCTACGAGCAGTACTTC.

This clone appeared a few times. The gene calls are TRBV7-2 and TRBJ2-2, with D uncertain. The CDR3 runs to 13 residues. CDR1 SGHTA and CDR2 FQGNSA come from the germline V gene. Trimming left V 1 base short and J 7 bases short, with 7 bases between. The CDR3 reads CASSLGPFGELFF. The CDR3 nucleotides are TGTGCCAGCAGCTTAGGTCCGTTCGGGGAGCTGTTTTTT.

This sequence joins TRBV29-1 and TRBJ2-1, with 10 bases aligning to TRBD1. V gave up 7 bases and J gave up 1 base; unmatched junction bases: 7. Germline V gene data show CDR1 as SQVTM and CDR2 as ANQGSEA. There are 15 residues in the CDR3. CDR3 sequence reads: CSAPGQGSSYNEQFF. Written as DNA, the CDR3 is TGCAGCGCTCCGGGACAGGGGTCATCCTACAATGAGCAGTTCTTC.